Listed below are T cell receptor beta chains from one sample, sequenced in a study of blood T cell repertoires in COVID-19. The repertoire was sequenced with immunoSEQ multiplex PCR; TCRdb's copy has only in-frame clones and lacks some. Here the sample spans some 240,000 clones, approximately 88% being singletons. Sequencing was done on a sample of PBMCs or T cells enriched from blood (not recorded which). The receptors come from a middle-aged woman who had been exposed to COVID-19. Each CDR3 is given with its conserved first and last residue. D genes are given only for firm matches. The size entry is marked missing in some rows and otherwise reads once, few, many or a size class.

abundance | j_gene | v_gene | d_gene | CDR3aa | CDR3nt
- | TRBJ2-1 | TRBV19 | TRBD2 | CASTTSWSYNEQFF | TGTGCCAGTACGACTAGCTGGTCGTACAATGAGCAGTTCTTC
- | TRBJ1-4 | TRBV11-3 | - | CASSPASWSEEKLFF | TGTGCCAGCAGCCCGGCCTCGTGGAGCGAAGAAAAACTGTTTTTT
- | TRBJ1-3 | TRBV10-1 | - | CASPGLKAVENTIYF | TGCGCCAGCCCGGGTTTAAAGGCTGTGGAAAACACCATATATTTT
once | TRBJ2-3 | TRBV18 | TRBD2 | CASSPSREGGDTQYF | TGTGCCAGCTCACCATCGCGGGAGGGAGGAGATACGCAGTATTTT
- | TRBJ2-3 | TRBV6-5 | TRBD1 | CASWTGVLSDTQYF | TGTGCCAGTTGGACAGGGGTATTATCAGATACGCAGTATTTT
- | TRBJ1-6 | TRBV28 | TRBD1 | CASSYSGTGRLGVNSPLHF | TGTGCCAGCAGTTACTCCGGGACAGGGCGCTTGGGGGTAAATTCACCCCTCCACTTT
once | TRBJ2-1 | TRBV10-3 | - | CAIRGGPAGNEQFF | TGTGCCATCAGGGGGGGACCGGCCGGCAATGAGCAGTTCTTC
once | TRBJ1-2 | TRBV30 | - | CAWSARRNYGYTF | TGTGCCTGGAGTGCTAGACGTAACTATGGCTACACCTTC
- | TRBJ2-2 | TRBV28 | TRBD1 | CASSQIGAGGPTGELFF | TGTGCCAGCAGCCAAATAGGGGCAGGGGGCCCCACCGGGGAGCTGTTTTTT
- | TRBJ2-1 | TRBV11-1 | TRBD1 | CASNELGTVKLSEQFF | TGTGCCAGCAACGAACTCGGGACAGTGAAGCTCAGTGAGCAGTTCTTC
few | TRBJ2-3 | TRBV11-1 | TRBD2 | CASSPGTSGTDTQYF | TGTGCCAGCAGCCCAGGGACTAGCGGTACAGATACGCAGTATTTT
- | TRBJ2-7 | TRBV6-2/TRBV6-3 | - | CASSYEGHTAYEQYF | TGTGCCAGCAGTTACGAGGGACATACCGCCTACGAGCAGTACTTC
- | TRBJ2-1 | TRBV3-1/TRBV3-2 | - | CASSHRQPHEQFF | TGTGCCAGCAGCCATCGACAGCCCCATGAGCAGTTCTTC
- | TRBJ1-4 | TRBV7-9 | - | CASSRVSGEWDEKLFF | TGTGCCAGCAGCCGGGTCTCGGGGGAGTGGGATGAAAAACTGTTTTTT
- | TRBJ1-3 | TRBV6-5 | - | CASGRDNRNTIYF | TGTGCCAGCGGTCGGGACAACCGAAACACCATATATTTT
- | TRBJ1-6 | TRBV28 | TRBD1 | CASSLGRGNSPLHF | TGTGCCAGCAGTTTAGGCAGGGGGAATTCACCCCTCCACTTT
- | TRBJ1-2 | TRBV18 | - | CASSPPGSNYGYTF | TGTGCCAGCTCACCTCCAGGGTCTAACTATGGCTACACCTTC
- | TRBJ1-1 | TRBV19 | TRBD1 | CARATGAGYTEAFF | TGTGCCAGAGCCACAGGGGCGGGATACACTGAAGCTTTCTTT
few | TRBJ1-5 | TRBV19 | - | CASSIVLTVEQPQHF | TGTGCCAGTAGTATAGTTTTGACAGTAGAACAGCCCCAGCATTTT
- | TRBJ1-5 | TRBV24-1 | TRBD1 | CATGGTGGPQHF | TGTGCCACCGGGGGGACAGGTGGACCCCAGCATTTT
many | TRBJ1-5 | TRBV7-6 | - | CASSRDIGNQPQHF | TGTGCCAGCAGCCGGGACATCGGCAATCAGCCCCAGCATTTT
- | TRBJ1-2 | TRBV12-3/TRBV12-4 | - | CASSPDTNYGYTF | TGTGCCAGCAGTCCGGACACGAACTATGGCTACACCTTC
- | TRBJ1-1 | TRBV7-8 | - | CASSHRVLTEAFF | TGTGCCAGCAGCCACAGGGTACTCACTGAAGCTTTCTTT
- | TRBJ2-1 | TRBV19 | - | CASSSHYNEQFF | TGTGCCAGTAGTTCACACTACAATGAGCAGTTCTTC
- | TRBJ1-1 | TRBV9 | - | CASSGGSKGNTEAFF | TGTGCCAGCAGCGGTGGGAGCAAAGGGAACACTGAAGCTTTCTTT
- | TRBJ2-3 | TRBV14 | - | CASSQFTSSTDTQYF | TGTGCCAGCAGCCAGTTCACTTCTAGCACAGATACGCAGTATTTT
- | TRBJ1-4 | TRBV3-1/TRBV3-2 | TRBD1 | CASSQVNGQGIGANEKLFF | TGTGCCAGCAGCCAAGTAAACGGACAGGGAATTGGAGCTAATGAAAAACTGTTTTTT
- | TRBJ2-1 | TRBV7-6 | TRBD1 | CASSSHTGAYNEQFF | TGTGCCAGCAGCTCCCACACAGGGGCCTACAATGAGCAGTTCTTC
- | TRBJ1-2 | TRBV7-2 | - | CASSLSGGYGYTF | TGTGCCAGCAGTCTATCGGGGGGCTATGGCTACACCTTC
- | TRBJ1-2 | TRBV14 | - | CASSRQSGGPWYGYTF | TGTGCCAGCAGCCGGCAAAGCGGGGGTCCTTGGTATGGCTACACCTTC
- | TRBJ2-3 | TRBV7-8 | - | CASTPRNPSTDTQYF | TGTGCCAGCACGCCGCGCAACCCTAGCACAGATACGCAGTATTTT
- | TRBJ1-2 | TRBV4-3 | - | CASSQAPTLANYGYTF | TGCGCCAGCAGCCAAGCCCCGACATTAGCTAACTATGGCTACACCTTC
- | TRBJ2-7 | TRBV7-2 | - | CASSLGAGTASYEQYF | TGTGCCAGCAGCTTAGGAGCCGGGACTGCCTCCTACGAGCAGTACTTC
- | TRBJ2-4 | TRBV24-1 | - | CATIGTRGRNIQYF | TGTGCCACCATCGGGACCCGGGGGAGAAACATTCAGTACTTC
- | TRBJ2-3 | TRBV27 | - | CASSLWGGLTDTQYF | TGTGCCAGCAGTTTATGGGGGGGGCTAACAGATACGCAGTATTTT
- | TRBJ1-4 | TRBV7-9 | TRBD1 | CASSSPSQGAVTNEKLFF | TGTGCCAGCAGCTCCCCATCACAGGGGGCGGTGACGAATGAAAAACTGTTTTTT
- | TRBJ2-6 | TRBV13 | - | CASSFTPGYSGANVLTF | TGTGCCAGCAGCTTCACCCCAGGGTACTCTGGGGCCAACGTCCTGACTTTC
- | TRBJ1-2 | TRBV5-4 | - | CASSLGTENYGYTF | TGTGCCAGCAGCTTGGGGACAGAGAACTATGGCTACACCTTC
- | TRBJ2-1 | TRBV9 | TRBD2 | CASSAQREGHDEQFF | TGTGCCAGCAGCGCCCAGCGGGAGGGCCACGATGAGCAGTTCTTC
once | TRBJ1-5 | TRBV6-5 | - | CASSPHGANQPQHF | TGTGCCAGCAGCCCCCATGGAGCGAATCAGCCCCAGCATTTT
- | TRBJ2-5 | TRBV11-1 | - | CASSWGVQETQYF | TGTGCCAGCAGCTGGGGGGTCCAAGAGACCCAGTACTTC
- | TRBJ2-5 | TRBV18 | - | CASSQDQGFDGTQYF | TGTGCCAGCTCTCAGGACCAGGGTTTTGACGGGACCCAGTACTTC
- | TRBJ2-1 | TRBV25-1 | TRBD2 | CASSSTGTSGRNEQFF | TGTGCCAGCAGTTCCACCGGGACTAGCGGGAGAAATGAGCAGTTCTTC
once | TRBJ2-1 | TRBV11-3 | TRBD2 | CASSPGGDNEQFF | TGTGCCAGCAGCCCGGGGGGGGACAATGAGCAGTTCTTC
- | TRBJ2-3 | TRBV18 | TRBD2 | CASSPTGTSGTDTQYF | TGTGCCAGCTCACCGACCGGGACTAGCGGAACAGATACGCAGTATTTT
- | TRBJ2-3 | TRBV28 | TRBD1 | CASSVAGQGSDTQYF | TGTGCCAGCAGTGTCGCGGGACAGGGGTCAGATACGCAGTATTTT
- | TRBJ2-5 | TRBV11-3 | TRBD2 | CASSRPLVAGGAQYF | TGTGCCAGCAGCCGGCCGCTGGTAGCGGGAGGGGCCCAGTACTTC
once | TRBJ1-1 | TRBV10-3 | - | CAISRGAMNTEAFF | TGTGCCATCAGTCGTGGGGCCATGAACACTGAAGCTTTCTTT
- | TRBJ2-4 | TRBV5-6 | - | CASSNGLAKNIQYF | TGTGCCAGCAGTAATGGCCTAGCCAAAAACATTCAGTACTTC
- | TRBJ2-5 | TRBV10-3 | - | CATRTPNQETQYF | TGTGCCACACGGACTCCTAATCAAGAGACCCAGTACTTC
- | TRBJ2-2 | TRBV3-1/TRBV3-2 | TRBD2 | CASMRTGGSNTGELFF | TGTGCCAGCATGCGAACCGGGGGGTCGAACACCGGGGAGCTGTTTTTT
- | TRBJ1-1 | TRBV25-1 | - | CASSDGGDTEAFF | TGTGCCAGCAGTGACGGGGGGGACACTGAAGCTTTCTTT
- | TRBJ1-1 | TRBV25-1 | - | CASSPREGRWTEAFF | TGTGCCAGCAGTCCCCGCGAGGGGAGGTGGACTGAAGCTTTCTTT
- | TRBJ2-3 | TRBV15 | - | CATSRNNPDTQYF | TGTGCCACCAGCAGAAATAATCCAGATACGCAGTATTTT
- | TRBJ1-3 | TRBV5-1 | - | CASSLGVIGGNTIYF | TGTGCCAGCAGCTTGGGGGTAATCGGGGGAAACACCATATATTTT
- | TRBJ1-2 | TRBV7-2 | TRBD1 | CASSLEIGQGVGGYTF | TGTGCCAGCAGCTTAGAAATTGGACAGGGTGTCGGTGGCTACACCTTC
few | TRBJ1-3 | TRBV3-1/TRBV3-2 | - | CASSQDFSTGPNF | TGTGCCAGCAGCCAAGACTTTAGTACAGGGCCAAATTTT